Presented here are 4 T cell receptor beta chains from one specimen sequenced in a study of blood T cells in healthy people across ages. Sample-barcoded 5' priming and a J-beta primer mix drove a second PCR of roughly 7 to 11 cycles. TCRdb re-derived calls from the 5' RACE reads in MiXCR, one entry per CDR3 protein. Here the sample spans 450,000 to 700,000 distinct CDR3 sequences, roughly 29% being singletons. Sequenced input: blood. Receptors originate from a woman in her seventies in good health.

J is TRBJ1-2 and V is TRBV18; possibly TRBD1 for D (6 bases). This CDR3 has 14 amino acids. The V end lost 3 bases, the J end lost 6 bases, and 14 bases lay between the germline ends. Germline V gene lookup returns CDR1 KGHSH and CDR2 LQKENI. The DNA for the CDR3 is TGTGCCAGCTCACCTTACCAGGGGTATGATGGCTACACCTTC. Translated, it gives CASSPYQGYDGYTF.

The V gene is TRBV4-3, the J gene TRBJ2-3; D uncertain. Trimming shortened V by 0 bases and J by 9 bases, and 16 bases separated the two germline ends. The CDR3 totals 15 residues. Germline CDR1 reads LGHNA; CDR2 reads YSLEER. The CDR3 sequence: CASSQDRHFVETQYF. In DNA, the CDR3 is TGCGCCAGCAGCCAAGATAGACATTTTGTGGAGACGCAGTATTTT.

This clonotype was seen at least ten times. The chain uses TRBV7-2 and TRBJ2-1; 7 bases are a match to TRBD2. Looked up from germline, CDR1 is SGHTA and CDR2 is FQGNSA. The CDR3 extends over 16 amino acids. Trimming removed 5 bases from V and 5 bases from J; junction bases left unmatched: 12. CDR3 amino acids: CASSPWGRGGDNEQFF. CDR3 DNA: TGTGCCAGCAGCCCGTGGGGTCGGGGAGGGGACAATGAGCAGTTCTTC. Full variable domain (rest looked up from reference TRBV7-2 and TRBJ2-1): GAGVSQSPSNKVTEKGKDVELRCDPISGHTALYWYRQSLGQGLEFLIYFQGNSAPDKSGLPSDRFSAERTGGSVSTLTIQRTQQEDSAVYLCASSPWGRGGDNEQFFGPGTRLTVL.

V gene TRBV7-2 combines with J gene TRBJ2-2, with a weak D call TRBD2 (6 bases). CDR1 SGHTA and CDR2 FQGNSA come from the germline V gene. Trimming cost V 5 bases and J 6 bases, with 10 bases left between them. The CDR3 consists of 13 residues. The CDR3 sequence is CASSTSFAGELFF. DNA of the CDR3: TGTGCCAGCAGCACTAGCTTCGCCGGGGAGCTGTTTTTT.